The T cell receptor (beta chain) described here comes from a study of blood T cell repertoires in COVID-19. About the study: Sites in the United States, Italy and Spain provided acute and convalescent COVID-19 samples. PBMCs, B-cell-depleted T cells, or T cells provided the cDNA or gDNA that made up the material.

The CDR3 consists of 13 residues. With V trimmed by 2 bases and J by 7 bases, 4 bases remained unmatched. Germline CDR1 reads MRHNA; CDR2 reads SNTAGT. Authors' methods: Amplification of reference gene primers was used by the study to estimate nucleated cell counts. Profiled with immunoSEQ multiplex PCR; TCRdb holds only in-frame clones, not every one. Clonal size and the V and J genes are those of that table, whereas D and trimming came from the DNA. The sample includes about 300,000 clones, approximately 88% seen only once; the top ten take 6.9%. This clone was seen a single time. Sequenced material: peripheral blood. V is TRBV6-4 and J is TRBJ1-2, with 7 nucleotides matching TRBD1. The sequence came from a woman aged 30 to 39 who had recovered from COVID-19. CDR3 region: CASSDEQGFGYTF. CDR3 bases: TGTGCCAGCAGTGACGAACAGGGGTTTGGCTACACCTTC.